This TCR beta chain was identified in a study of tumor-infiltrating lymphocytes in primary liver carcinoma (dated by TCRdb to the late 2010s). About the investigation overall: Between late 2015 and 2016, a handful of patients in China with histopathologically diagnosed primary liver carcinoma had surgical resection. Technical replicate repertoires showed high reproducibility, with mean shared-clone rates around 0.9 and correlation coefficients above 0.98. The study combined TCRbeta repertoire sequencing, expression microarrays and whole-exome sequencing across five regions of each liver tumor, with adjacent normal tissue and blood. The five patients had tumors staged T1-T3 N0M0, with maximum diameters ranging from roughly 4 to 10 cm. Of the five patients, three men and two women aged 30 to 69 years, four had hepatocellular carcinoma and one had combined HCC and intrahepatic cholangiocarcinoma. Roughly 3.5 to 7.5 million productive TCRbeta reads were obtained per sample, and no significant difference in read depth was found between tissue types. A total of roughly 35 specimens from 5 patients underwent TCRbeta repertoire sequencing, comprising around 25 tumor regions, 5 adjacent noncancerous liver tissues and 5 peripheral blood samples.

Blood RNA was extracted from unsorted whole blood with TRIzol reagent; germline DNA came from the DNeasy Blood & Tissue kit. Patients had chronic HBV infection and were treatment-naive at sampling. Before surgery, approximately 4 milliliters of peripheral blood were drawn into K2EDTA tubes. Using a constant-region primer and ProtoScript II reverse transcriptase, TCRbeta-specific cDNA was reverse-transcribed from around 520 ng total RNA. Three nested multiplex PCR rounds, following a slightly modified ARM-PCR procedure, were used to build the TCRbeta libraries. The first two PCR rounds used multiplex TRBV1-TRBV30 forward primers with a Cbeta reverse primer, each for about 9 cycles. Sample barcodes and Illumina adapters were added in a final 25-cycle PCR using Deep VentR polymerase. Before sequencing, amplicons between 200 and 500 bp were purified from gel using a QIAquick gel extraction kit. TCRbeta amplicons were sequenced on an Illumina HiSeq 2500 with 250-bp paired-end reads. On the authors' methods: Quality trimming of reads was performed with Trimmomatic v0.33, and paired reads were merged with FLASH v1.2.11 so that full CDR3 sequences could be recovered. V, D and J germline segments were assigned to the rearranged TCRbeta sequences using MiGEC v1.2.1b. Clonotype statistics and Shannon-Wiener diversity indices were calculated with VDJtools v1.0.0. To reduce sampling bias, subsequent analyses other than the diversity analysis used only the 250 most abundant clonotypes in each sample. TCRdb's own reprocessing of the public reads used fastp at Q25 and MiXCR and kept productive beta chains. One record per CDR3 amino acid sequence lists the most common genes and DNA. These V and J calls rely on TCRdb rather than the paper's analysis. The sample records a few hundred thousand distinct CDR3 sequences, roughly 60% of which are singletons. The ten largest make up over 15% of the sample.

The research as a whole found: Because only the TCR beta chain was sequenced and unpaired alpha chains were not captured, true repertoire diversity is likely underestimated. The study included only a few patients, and the authors note findings should be validated in a larger study. Pairs of tumor regions showed greater repertoire overlap (mean around 36%) than tumor-adjacent pairs (approximately 17%) or tumor-blood pairs (roughly 14%), which is consistent with antigen-driven expansion. Since the samples were bulk and unsorted, there was no way to compare CD4+ and CD8+ T cell repertoires. A significantly larger repertoire fraction was made up by the top 250 clones in tumors than in blood (p = 0.039).

The CDR3 goes from the cysteine to the phenylalanine over 13 residues. Solely the CDR3 DNA is kept, with 39 bases framed from the first base. V sheds 4 bases and J sheds 5 bases, leaving 11 bases between their ends. The germline V gene (reference sequence) yields MNHNY for CDR1 and SVGAGI for CDR2. Remarks on this clonotype: Its antigen remains undetermined. This clone may be a read error of a much larger clone one base away.

The sequence was collected from a woman under 40 with primary liver carcinoma and hepatitis B virus infection. The sample was peripheral blood. The receptor chain draws on TRBV6-6 and TRBJ2-5; no D gene can be assigned with confidence. CDR3 protein: CASSCRSAETQYF. The nucleotide sequence is TGTGCCAGCAGTTGCAGGTCCGCGGAGACCCAGTACTTC.